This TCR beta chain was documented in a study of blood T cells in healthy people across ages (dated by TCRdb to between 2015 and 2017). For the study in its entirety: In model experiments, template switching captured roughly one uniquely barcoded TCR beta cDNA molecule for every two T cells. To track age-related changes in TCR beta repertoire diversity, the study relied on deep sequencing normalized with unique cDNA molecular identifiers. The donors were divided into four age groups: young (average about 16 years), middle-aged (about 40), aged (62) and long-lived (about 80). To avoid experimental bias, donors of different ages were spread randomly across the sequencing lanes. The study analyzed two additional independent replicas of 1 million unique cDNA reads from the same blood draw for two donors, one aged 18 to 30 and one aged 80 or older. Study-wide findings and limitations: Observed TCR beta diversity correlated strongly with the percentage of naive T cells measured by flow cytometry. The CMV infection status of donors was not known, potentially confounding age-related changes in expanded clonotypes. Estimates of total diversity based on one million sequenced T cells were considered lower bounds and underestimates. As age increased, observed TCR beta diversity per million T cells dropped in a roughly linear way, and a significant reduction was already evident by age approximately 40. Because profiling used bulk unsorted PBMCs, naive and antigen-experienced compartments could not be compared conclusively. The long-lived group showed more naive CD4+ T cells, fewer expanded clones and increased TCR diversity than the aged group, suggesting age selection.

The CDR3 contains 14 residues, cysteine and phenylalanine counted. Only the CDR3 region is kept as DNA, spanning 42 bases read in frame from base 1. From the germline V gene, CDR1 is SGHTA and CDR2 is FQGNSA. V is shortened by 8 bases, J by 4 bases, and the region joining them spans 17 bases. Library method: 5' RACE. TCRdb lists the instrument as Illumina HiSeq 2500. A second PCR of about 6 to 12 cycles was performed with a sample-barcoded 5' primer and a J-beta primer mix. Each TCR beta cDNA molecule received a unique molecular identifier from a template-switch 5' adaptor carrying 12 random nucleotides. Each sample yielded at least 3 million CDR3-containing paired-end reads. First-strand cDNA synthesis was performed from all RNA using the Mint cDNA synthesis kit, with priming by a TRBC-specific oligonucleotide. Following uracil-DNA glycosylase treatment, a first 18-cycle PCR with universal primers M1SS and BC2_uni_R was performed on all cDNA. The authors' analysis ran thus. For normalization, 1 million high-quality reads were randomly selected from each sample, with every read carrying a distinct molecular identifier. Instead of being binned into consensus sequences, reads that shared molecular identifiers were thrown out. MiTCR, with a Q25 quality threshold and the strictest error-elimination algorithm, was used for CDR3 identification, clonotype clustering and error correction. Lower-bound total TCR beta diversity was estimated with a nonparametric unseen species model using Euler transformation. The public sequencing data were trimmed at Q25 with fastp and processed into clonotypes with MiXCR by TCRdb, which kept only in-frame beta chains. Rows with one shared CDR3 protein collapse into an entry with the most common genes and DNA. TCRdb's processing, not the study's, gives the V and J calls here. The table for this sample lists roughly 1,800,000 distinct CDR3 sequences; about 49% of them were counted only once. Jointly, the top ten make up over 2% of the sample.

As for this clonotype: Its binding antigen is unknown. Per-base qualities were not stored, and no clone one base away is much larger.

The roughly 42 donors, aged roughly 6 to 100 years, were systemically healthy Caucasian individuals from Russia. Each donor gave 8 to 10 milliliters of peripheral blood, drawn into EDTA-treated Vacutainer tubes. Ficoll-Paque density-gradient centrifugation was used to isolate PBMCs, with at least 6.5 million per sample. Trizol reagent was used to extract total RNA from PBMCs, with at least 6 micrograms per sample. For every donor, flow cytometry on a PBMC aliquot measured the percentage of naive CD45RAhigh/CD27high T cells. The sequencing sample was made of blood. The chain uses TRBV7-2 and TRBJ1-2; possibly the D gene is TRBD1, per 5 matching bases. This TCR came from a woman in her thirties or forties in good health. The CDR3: CASSDGAGIYGYTF. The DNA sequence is TGTGCCAGCTCCGACGGGGCAGGGATCTATGGCTACACCTTC.